The rows below give T cell receptor beta chains drawn from one sample of a study of shared clonotypes between healthy human individuals. Sequencing was performed with immunoSEQ multiplex PCR; in TCRdb, only in-frame clones are kept and a portion is missing. The repertoire holds about 820,000 clones, nearly 95% seen once, with 24% in the top ten. Specimen: naive CD8+ T cells sorted from blood. The receptors were gathered from a man under 40 in good health. Both conserved end residues are part of each CDR3. A D gene is named only where the DNA matches it firmly. The listing skips clone size in some rows; elsewhere it reads once, few, many or a size class.

d_call: .; clone_size: .; j_call: TRBJ2-7; v_call: TRBV5-4; cdr3_length: 14; cdr3_nt: TGTGCCAGCAGCTTGGGGACGGAGACCTACGAGCAGTACTTC; cdr3_aa: CASSLGTETYEQYF
d_call: .; clone_size: .; j_call: TRBJ1-2; v_call: TRBV5-4; cdr3_length: 14; cdr3_nt: TGTGCCAGCAGCTTGTACAGTCAAGGCTATGGCTACACCTTC; cdr3_aa: CASSLYSQGYGYTF
d_call: .; clone_size: .; j_call: TRBJ2-7; v_call: TRBV27; cdr3_length: 13; cdr3_nt: TGTGCCAGCAGTTTCCGACTAGTAGACGAGCAGTACTTC; cdr3_aa: CASSFRLVDEQYF
d_call: .; clone_size: .; j_call: TRBJ2-2; v_call: TRBV11-2; cdr3_length: 15; cdr3_nt: TGTGCCAGCAGCTTACGGGGAGACGGGGCCGGGGAGCTGTTTTTT; cdr3_aa: CASSLRGDGAGELFF
d_call: .; clone_size: .; j_call: TRBJ2-1; v_call: TRBV4-1; cdr3_length: 16; cdr3_nt: .; cdr3_aa: CASSQSVGGGANERFF
d_call: .; clone_size: .; j_call: TRBJ2-1; v_call: TRBV5-1; cdr3_length: 15; cdr3_nt: TGCGCCAGCACTCCGGGCGGATACGGTAACAATGAGCAGTTCTTC; cdr3_aa: CASTPGGYGNNEQFF
d_call: TRBD1; clone_size: .; j_call: TRBJ2-6; v_call: TRBV14; cdr3_length: 22; cdr3_nt: TGTGCCAGCAGCCAAGAAAGTCTAATTGGGACAGGGAGATTCGCTGGGGCCAACGTCCTGACTTTC; cdr3_aa: CASSQESLIGTGRFAGANVLTF
d_call: .; clone_size: .; j_call: TRBJ2-7; v_call: TRBV29-1; cdr3_length: 11; cdr3_nt: TGCAGCGTTGTGTGGTCCTACGAGCAGTACTTC; cdr3_aa: CSVVWSYEQYF
d_call: .; clone_size: .; j_call: TRBJ2-5; v_call: TRBV18; cdr3_length: 16; cdr3_nt: TGTGCCAGCTCACCCGAGATGGAGGGTGATTTTGGGACCCAGTACTTC; cdr3_aa: CASSPEMEGDFGTQYF
d_call: .; clone_size: .; j_call: TRBJ2-5; v_call: TRBV7-2; cdr3_length: 15; cdr3_nt: TGTGCCAGCAGCCAACCATCTACTCCCCAAGAGACCCAGTACTTC; cdr3_aa: CASSQPSTPQETQYF
d_call: .; clone_size: .; j_call: TRBJ2-1; v_call: TRBV11-2; cdr3_length: 16; cdr3_nt: TGTGCCAGCAGCTTATTCGGTGGGGGCTCCTACAATGAGCAGTTCTTC; cdr3_aa: CASSLFGGGSYNEQFF
d_call: TRBD2; clone_size: .; j_call: TRBJ2-3; v_call: TRBV7-9; cdr3_length: 15; cdr3_nt: TGTGCCAGCAGCTTAGCGGGAGGGCCAACAGATACGCAGTATTTT; cdr3_aa: CASSLAGGPTDTQYF
d_call: TRBD2; clone_size: few; j_call: TRBJ2-1; v_call: TRBV15; cdr3_length: 15; cdr3_nt: TGTGCCACCAGCGAGCGGCGGGAGAGTTACAATGAGCAGTTCTTC; cdr3_aa: CATSERRESYNEQFF
d_call: .; clone_size: .; j_call: TRBJ2-1; v_call: TRBV29-1; cdr3_length: 12; cdr3_nt: TGCAGCGTTGATAGCAGGGGTAATGAGCAGTTCTTC; cdr3_aa: CSVDSRGNEQFF
d_call: .; clone_size: once; j_call: TRBJ1-5; v_call: TRBV28; cdr3_length: 15; cdr3_nt: TGTGCCAGCAGTTTTGGCCGCTATAGCAATCAGCCCCAGCATTTT; cdr3_aa: CASSFGRYSNQPQHF
d_call: TRBD1; clone_size: .; j_call: TRBJ2-7; v_call: TRBV9; cdr3_length: 19; cdr3_nt: TGTGCCAGCAGCTTAATAGATGTGGACAGGGGGCGTGAATCCTACGAGCAGTACTTC; cdr3_aa: CASSLIDVDRGRESYEQYF
d_call: .; clone_size: .; j_call: TRBJ2-1; v_call: TRBV28; cdr3_length: 14; cdr3_nt: TGTGCCAGCAGCCCCTCGACACTGTACAATGAGCAGTTCTTC; cdr3_aa: CASSPSTLYNEQFF
d_call: .; clone_size: .; j_call: TRBJ2-7; v_call: TRBV30; cdr3_length: 12; cdr3_nt: TGTGCCTGGAGTGGTGAATCCTACGAGCAGTACTTC; cdr3_aa: CAWSGESYEQYF
d_call: .; clone_size: .; j_call: TRBJ2-1; v_call: TRBV6-5; cdr3_length: 14; cdr3_nt: TGTGCCAGCAGTTACGAGGGGCCAAGCAATGAGCAGTTCTTC; cdr3_aa: CASSYEGPSNEQFF
d_call: .; clone_size: .; j_call: TRBJ2-5; v_call: TRBV7-9; cdr3_length: 13; cdr3_nt: TGTGCCAGCAGCTTAGAGGGGTCAGAGACCCAGTACTTC; cdr3_aa: CASSLEGSETQYF
d_call: .; clone_size: .; j_call: TRBJ1-1; v_call: TRBV5-8; cdr3_length: 14; cdr3_nt: TGTGCCAGCACCAACTCAAACCGGGGGGGTGAAGCTTTCTTT; cdr3_aa: CASTNSNRGGEAFF
d_call: TRBD2; clone_size: .; j_call: TRBJ2-3; v_call: TRBV9; cdr3_length: 19; cdr3_nt: TGTGCCAGCAGCATACGTGGGACTAGCGGGGCCGTTAGCACAGATACGCAGTATTTT; cdr3_aa: CASSIRGTSGAVSTDTQYF
d_call: TRBD2; clone_size: .; j_call: TRBJ2-7; v_call: TRBV10-3; cdr3_length: 15; cdr3_nt: TGTGCCATCATCGGGACTAGCGGGACGACCTACGAGCAGTACTTC; cdr3_aa: CAIIGTSGTTYEQYF
d_call: TRBD2; clone_size: .; j_call: TRBJ2-4; v_call: TRBV6-6; cdr3_length: 15; cdr3_nt: TGTGCCAGCAGTTACAGCGGGGGTTCCAAAAACATTCAGTACTTC; cdr3_aa: CASSYSGGSKNIQYF
d_call: TRBD1; clone_size: .; j_call: TRBJ2-7; v_call: TRBV29-1; cdr3_length: 15; cdr3_nt: TGCAGCGTTGAAGACCCCGGACAGGGAGTCTACGAGCAGTACTTC; cdr3_aa: CSVEDPGQGVYEQYF
d_call: .; clone_size: .; j_call: TRBJ1-1; v_call: TRBV29-1; cdr3_length: 13; cdr3_nt: TGCAGCGTTGCTTCGAGCGACGGGCCTGAAGCTTTCTTT; cdr3_aa: CSVASSDGPEAFF
d_call: TRBD1; clone_size: .; j_call: TRBJ1-1; v_call: TRBV5-1; cdr3_length: 14; cdr3_nt: TGCGCCAGCAGCTCCGGGACAGCGAACACTGAAGCTTTCTTT; cdr3_aa: CASSSGTANTEAFF
d_call: TRBD1; clone_size: .; j_call: TRBJ2-1; v_call: TRBV5-8; cdr3_length: 15; cdr3_nt: TGTGCCAGCAGCGTGGACAGGCTCTCCTACAATGAGCAGTTCTTC; cdr3_aa: CASSVDRLSYNEQFF
d_call: TRBD2; clone_size: .; j_call: TRBJ2-3; v_call: TRBV29-1; cdr3_length: 12; cdr3_nt: TGCAGCGCGGGACTAGCTGGAGATACGCAGTATTTT; cdr3_aa: CSAGLAGDTQYF
d_call: .; clone_size: .; j_call: TRBJ2-3; v_call: TRBV29-1; cdr3_length: 13; cdr3_nt: TGCAGCGTTGAAGAGGGGGCGGAAGATACGCAGTATTTT; cdr3_aa: CSVEEGAEDTQYF
d_call: TRBD1; clone_size: .; j_call: TRBJ2-5; v_call: TRBV7-9; cdr3_length: 17; cdr3_nt: TGTGCCAGCAGCCCTTCACCGGACAGGAGAACCAGAGAGACCCAGTACTTC; cdr3_aa: CASSPSPDRRTRETQYF
d_call: TRBD1; clone_size: .; j_call: TRBJ1-1; v_call: TRBV2; cdr3_length: 13; cdr3_nt: TGTGCCAGCGGGGGACAGGGGTATACTGAAGCTTTCTTT; cdr3_aa: CASGGQGYTEAFF
d_call: .; clone_size: .; j_call: TRBJ2-1; v_call: TRBV2; cdr3_length: 15; cdr3_nt: TGTGCCAGCCAACGGGCCTTTAGCTCCTACAATGAGCAGTTCTTC; cdr3_aa: CASQRAFSSYNEQFF
d_call: TRBD1; clone_size: .; j_call: TRBJ2-7; v_call: TRBV28; cdr3_length: 16; cdr3_nt: TGTGCCAGCAGTCCGCTTTGGGACAGCGACTCCTACGAGCAGTACTTC; cdr3_aa: CASSPLWDSDSYEQYF
d_call: .; clone_size: .; j_call: TRBJ2-5; v_call: TRBV14; cdr3_length: 17; cdr3_nt: TGTGCCAGCAGCCAACTATATCCGACCGTGTACCAAGAGACCCAGTACTTC; cdr3_aa: CASSQLYPTVYQETQYF
d_call: .; clone_size: .; j_call: TRBJ2-5; v_call: TRBV27; cdr3_length: 14; cdr3_nt: TGTGCCAGCAGTTTGTTAGGGGGGGAAGAGACCCAGTACTTC; cdr3_aa: CASSLLGGEETQYF
d_call: TRBD2; clone_size: .; j_call: TRBJ2-7; v_call: TRBV6-6; cdr3_length: 14; cdr3_nt: TGTGCCAGCAGCGGGGGGGACGGGTTCTACGAGCAGTACTTC; cdr3_aa: CASSGGDGFYEQYF
d_call: .; clone_size: .; j_call: TRBJ2-2; v_call: TRBV28; cdr3_length: 13; cdr3_nt: TGTGCCAGCAGTGCGAGAGTCACCGGGGAGCTGTTTTTT; cdr3_aa: CASSARVTGELFF
d_call: .; clone_size: .; j_call: TRBJ2-2; v_call: TRBV11-2; cdr3_length: 12; cdr3_nt: TGTGCCAGCAGCCTGGGTGACGGGGAGCTGTTTTTT; cdr3_aa: CASSLGDGELFF
d_call: .; clone_size: .; j_call: TRBJ2-7; v_call: TRBV7-2; cdr3_length: 12; cdr3_nt: TGTGCCAGCAGCTTTTTCGGGAACGAGCAGTACTTC; cdr3_aa: CASSFFGNEQYF
d_call: .; clone_size: .; j_call: TRBJ1-2; v_call: TRBV27; cdr3_length: 13; cdr3_nt: TGTGCCAGCAGTTTGTCTGGGATCCATGGCTACACCTTC; cdr3_aa: CASSLSGIHGYTF
d_call: .; clone_size: .; j_call: TRBJ2-6; v_call: TRBV5-8; cdr3_length: 13; cdr3_nt: TGTGCCAGCAGCTTGTTTGGGGCCAACGTCCTGACTTTC; cdr3_aa: CASSLFGANVLTF